This T cell receptor (beta chain) was obtained from a study of shared clonotypes between healthy human individuals. The wider study: Three men and a couple of women, aged 18 to 49, were donors.

To note about this clone: The antigen is not known.

General study results and limits: Against clonotypes common to all four donors, non-shared ones had lower generation probabilities.

Deep-level assay runs were performed. Profiling relied on immunoSEQ multiplex PCR, and the TCRdb table lists in-frame clones only, not all of them. The top ten hold 1.2% to 1.5% of the sample, which has some 1 million clones, under 80% seen once. The J segment lost 3 bases and the V segment lost 2 bases, leaving 0 bases of the junction unmatched. This CDR3 is built from 15 residues. Germline loops: CDR1 MNHNY, CDR2 SVGAGI (reference sequence). J is TRBJ2-2 and V is TRBV6-6; 10 bases map to TRBD2. Specimen: memory CD4+ T cells sorted from blood. Subset described: CD45RA-negative fraction. This TCR came from a man younger than 35 in good health. CDR3 amino acids: CASSYLAGDTGELFF. The CDR3 DNA follows: TGTGCCAGCAGTTACCTAGCGGGGGACACCGGGGAGCTGTTTTTT.